This T cell receptor (beta chain) was recovered during a study of OX40 agonist ivuxolimab in advanced cancers. Study conclusions and caveats: The study observed clonal expansion of CD4+ and CD8+ blood T cells by week 6 at 0.1 to 3.0 mg/kg. Researchers did not determine the expanded peripheral T cells' antigen specificity. CD8+ T cells were the subset that, on average, had more expanded clones than CD4+. Clonal expansion was among the lowest in partial responders at 0.1-3.0 mg/kg, especially CD8+.

CDR1 and CDR2 from the germline V gene are KGHSH and LQKENI. The V and J ends lost 2 bases and 1 base respectively, with 15 bases between them. The CDR3 has 16 residues. This clone was detected once. No antigen is known for it. Clones were read by immunoSEQ multiplex PCR, and TCRdb kept only the in-frame ones, dropping some. The data hold 100,000 or so clones, with around 86% observed a single time. The clonotype originates from an adult with an advanced solid tumor such as melanoma, head and neck, liver or kidney cancer. The sequencing used CD4+ or CD8+ T cells sorted from blood, collected in a trial of the OX40 agonist ivuxolimab. The rearrangement links TRBV18 to TRBJ2-7; D is possibly TRBD2 (6 bases). The CDR3 DNA sequence: TGTGCCAGCTCACCAGCGGGGTCGGGGGATTCCTACGAGCAGTACTTC. It is translated as CASSPAGSGDSYEQYF. The variable domain in full, with the rest retrieved from reference TRBV18 and TRBJ2-7, is NAGVMQNPRHLVRRRGQEARLRCSPMKGHSHVYWYRQLPEEGLKFMVYLQKENIIDESGMPKERFSAEFPKEGPSILRIQQVVRGDSAAYFCASSPAGSGDSYEQYFGPGTRLTVT.